The 2 T cell receptor beta chains below come from one sample, sequenced in a study of T-cell reconstitution after alpha-beta-depleted transplantation in children. Unique molecular identifiers featured in how the TCRbeta library was prepared. MiXCR, run by TCRdb on the PCR reads, gives a single entry per CDR3 protein. The data hold around 700,000 distinct CDR3 sequences, with about 12% observed a single time. The source material was PBMCs, sampled before TCRalphabeta/CD19-depleted stem cell transplant. The receptors derive from a girl under 10 years old with congenital amegakaryocytic thrombocytopenia, due to receive a stem cell transplant.

This clonotype was recorded a few times. CDR3: CASSQLPGQGVLEQFF. For the CDR3, the DNA is TGCGCCAGCAGCCAATTACCGGGACAGGGGGTACTTGAGCAGTTCTTC. The chain joins TRBV4-1 to TRBJ2-1; 11 nucleotides line up with TRBD1. Germline V gene sequence: CDR1 MGHRA, CDR2 YSYEKL. CDR3 length equals 16 residues. The junction had 9 bases not matched to a gene; V was cut back by 2 bases and J by 9 bases.

In its sample, this clonotype was seen many times. V gene TRBV29-1 combines with J gene TRBJ2-1; 7 bases are shared with TRBD2. The CDR3 loop spans 14 amino acids. Trimming removed 6 bases from V and 7 bases from J; junction bases left unmatched: 12. From germline, CDR1 is SQVTM and CDR2 ANQGSEA. CDR3 in amino acids: CSVDLRLASNEQFF. The DNA for the CDR3 is TGCAGCGTCGACCTCAGACTAGCTAGTAATGAGCAGTTCTTC.